This TCR beta chain originates from a study of control samples from healthy donors and cancer patients. Assay used: immunoSEQ multiplex PCR; TCRdb lists only in-frame clones, some missing. The data hold about 95,000 clones, with about 85% observed a single time. V shed 5 bases and J 4 bases; nucleotides not matched to a gene: 12. The CDR3 contains 17 residues. From germline, CDR1 is LNHDA and CDR2 SQIVND (reference sequence). Sequenced input: blood. The chain couples TRBV19 to TRBJ1-5; TRBD1 matches 9 bases. The receptor was derived from a woman between 65 and 79 years old in good health. CDR3 bases: TGTGCCAGTAGTCAAGGGACAGGGCTTAGGGAAAATCAGCCCCAGCATTTT. It specifies CASSQGTGLRENQPQHF.